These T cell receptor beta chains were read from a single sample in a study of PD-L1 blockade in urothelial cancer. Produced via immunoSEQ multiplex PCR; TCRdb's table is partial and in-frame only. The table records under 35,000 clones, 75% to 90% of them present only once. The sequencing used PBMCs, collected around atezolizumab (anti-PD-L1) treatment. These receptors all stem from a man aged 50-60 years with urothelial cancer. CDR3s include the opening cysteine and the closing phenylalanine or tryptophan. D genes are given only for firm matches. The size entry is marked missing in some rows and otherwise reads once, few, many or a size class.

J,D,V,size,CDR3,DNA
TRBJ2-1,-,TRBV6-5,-,CASRGLAPNEQFF,TGTGCCAGCCGGGGCCTAGCGCCTAATGAGCAGTTCTTC
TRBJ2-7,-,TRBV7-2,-,CASSPLHGRAPYEQYF,TGTGCCAGCAGCCCACTTCATGGGCGGGCACCCTACGAGCAGTACTTC
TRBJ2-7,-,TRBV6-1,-,CASSDPLGAVGQYF,TGTGCCAGCAGTGACCCATTAGGGGCGGTGGGGCAGTACTTC
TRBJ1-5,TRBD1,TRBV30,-,CAWTASGTGNQPQHF,TGTGCCTGGACTGCATCGGGGACAGGCAATCAGCCCCAGCATTTT
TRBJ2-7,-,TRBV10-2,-,CATTPSIDFNYEQYF,TGCGCCACGACCCCCAGTATAGACTTCAACTACGAGCAGTACTTC
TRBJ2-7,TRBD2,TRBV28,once,CASSLLGGLSYEQYF,TGTGCCAGCAGTTTATTGGGGGGACTATCCTACGAGCAGTACTTC
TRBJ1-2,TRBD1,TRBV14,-,CASSQAPDRTNYGYTF,TGTGCCAGCAGCCAAGCCCCGGACAGGACTAACTATGGCTACACCTTC
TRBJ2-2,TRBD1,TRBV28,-,CASSLPGQGAVGELFF,TGTGCCAGCAGTTTACCCGGACAGGGGGCGGTCGGGGAGCTGTTTTTT
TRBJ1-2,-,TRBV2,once,CASSGTAQNYGYTF,TGTGCCAGCAGTGGGACAGCCCAGAACTATGGCTACACCTTC
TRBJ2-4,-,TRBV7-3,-,CATSHRVAKNIQYF,TGTGCCACCTCTCACAGAGTAGCCAAAAACATTCAGTACTTC
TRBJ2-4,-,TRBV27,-,CASSLRGPLTAKNIQYF,TGTGCCAGCAGTTTGAGAGGGCCCCTTACAGCCAAAAACATTCAGTACTTC
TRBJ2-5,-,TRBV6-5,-,CASSYSGWEPPETQYF,TGTGCCAGCAGTTACTCAGGGTGGGAGCCCCCAGAGACCCAGTACTTC
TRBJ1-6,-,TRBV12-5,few,CASGLGVYNSPLHF,TGTGCTAGTGGTTTGGGAGTTTATAATTCACCCCTCCACTTT
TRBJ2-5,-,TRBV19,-,CASSSQGGAGETQYF,TGTGCCAGTAGTAGTCAGGGAGGCGCGGGAGAGACCCAGTACTTC
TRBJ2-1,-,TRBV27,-,CASSAYSEQFF,TGTGCCAGCAGTGCTTACAGTGAGCAGTTCTTC
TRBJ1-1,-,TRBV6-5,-,CASSYSRIQRNTEAFF,TGTGCCAGCAGTTACTCGAGAATACAGAGGAACACTGAAGCTTTCTTT
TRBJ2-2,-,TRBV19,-,CASSGPRGAVTGELFF,TGTGCCAGTAGCGGACCACGGGGGGCGGTCACCGGGGAGCTGTTTTTT
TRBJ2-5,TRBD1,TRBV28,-,CASSLKGQGVNF,TGTGCCAGCAGTTTAAAGGGACAGGGAGTAAACTTC
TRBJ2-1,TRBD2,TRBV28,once,CASSFPFTLAGGLLHEQFF,TGTGCCAGCAGTTTCCCCTTTACCTTAGCGGGAGGGCTTCTCCATGAGCAGTTCTTC
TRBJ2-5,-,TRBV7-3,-,CASSLTLGARTQYF,TGTGCCAGCAGCTTAACACTGGGGGCCAGGACCCAGTACTTC
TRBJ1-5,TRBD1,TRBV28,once,CASSRQGPNQPQHF,TGTGCCAGCAGTAGACAGGGGCCAAATCAGCCCCAGCATTTT
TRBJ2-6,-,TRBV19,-,CASRRRGASSGANVLTF,TGTGCCAGTAGGAGAAGGGGCGCATCCTCTGGGGCCAACGTCCTGACTTTC
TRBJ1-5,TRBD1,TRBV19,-,CASSTTGGNQPQHF,TGTGCCAGTAGTACGACAGGGGGCAATCAGCCCCAGCATTTT
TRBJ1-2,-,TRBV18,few,CASSMGALLGYGYTF,TGTGCCAGCTCAATGGGGGCTTTGCTCGGCTATGGCTACACCTTC
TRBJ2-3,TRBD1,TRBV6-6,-,CASRQGQGSRTDTQYF,TGTGCCAGCAGACAGGGACAGGGGTCCCGCACAGATACGCAGTATTTT
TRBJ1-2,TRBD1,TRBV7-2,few,CASSRPGQGGGYTF,TGTGCCAGCAGCCGTCCGGGACAGGGAGGCGGCTACACCTTC